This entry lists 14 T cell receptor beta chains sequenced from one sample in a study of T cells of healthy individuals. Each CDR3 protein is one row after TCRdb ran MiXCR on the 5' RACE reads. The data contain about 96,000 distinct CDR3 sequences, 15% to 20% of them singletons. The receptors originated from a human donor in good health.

The CDR3 nucleotides are TGCGCCAGCAGCCAAGATCGGACCTATAACTATGGCTACACCTTC. This translates into CASSQDRTYNYGYTF. This chain uses TRBV4-1 with TRBJ1-2; unclear D gene. The CDR3 covers 15 residues. CDR1 is MGHRA and CDR2 is YSYEKL in the germline V gene. Trimming pared 0 bases from V and 1 base from J, leaving 9 bases between.

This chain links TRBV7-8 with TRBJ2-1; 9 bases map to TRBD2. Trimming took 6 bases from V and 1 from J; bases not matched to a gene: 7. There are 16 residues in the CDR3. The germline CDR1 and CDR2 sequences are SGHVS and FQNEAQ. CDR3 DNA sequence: TGTGCCAGCAGACCCAGAGCGGGAGGTTCCTACAATGAGCAGTTCTTC. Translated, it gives CASRPRAGGSYNEQFF.

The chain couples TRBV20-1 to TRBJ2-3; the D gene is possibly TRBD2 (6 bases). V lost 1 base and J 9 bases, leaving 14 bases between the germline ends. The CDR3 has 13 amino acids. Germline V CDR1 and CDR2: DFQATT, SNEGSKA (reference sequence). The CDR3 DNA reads TGCAGTGCTAGAGGGGGACTGAGGGCCACGCAGTATTTT. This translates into CSARGGLRATQYF.

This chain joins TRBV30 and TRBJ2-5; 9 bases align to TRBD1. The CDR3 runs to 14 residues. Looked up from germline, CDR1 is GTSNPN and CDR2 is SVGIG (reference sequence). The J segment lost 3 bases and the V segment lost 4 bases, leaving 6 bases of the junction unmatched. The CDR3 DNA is TGTGCCTGGAACCTCGGGACAGGGAAAGAGACCCAGTACTTC. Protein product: CAWNLGTGKETQYF.

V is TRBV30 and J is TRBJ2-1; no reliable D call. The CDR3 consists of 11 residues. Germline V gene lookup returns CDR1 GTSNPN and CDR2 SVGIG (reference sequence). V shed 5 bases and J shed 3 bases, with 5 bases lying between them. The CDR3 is CAWGLYNEQFF. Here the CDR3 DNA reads TGTGCCTGGGGGCTCTACAATGAGCAGTTCTTC.

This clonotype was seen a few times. CDR3 region: CASSSSSGRNYEQYF. In nucleotides, the CDR3 is TGCGCCAGCAGTTCATCATCTGGGCGCAACTACGAGCAGTACTTC. The V and J genes are TRBV5-1 and TRBJ2-7; no firm D call. The length of the CDR3 is 15 residues. Germline CDR1 and CDR2: SGHRS and YFSETQ. Trimming removed 5 bases at V and 3 bases at J, with 18 bases between.

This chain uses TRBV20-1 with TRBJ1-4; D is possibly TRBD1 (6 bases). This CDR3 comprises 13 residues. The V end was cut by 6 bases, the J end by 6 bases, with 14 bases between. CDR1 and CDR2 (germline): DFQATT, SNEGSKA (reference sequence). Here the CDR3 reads CSAPGSGDEKLFF. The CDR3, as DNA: TGCAGTGCCCCGGGGTCAGGGGATGAAAAACTGTTTTTT.

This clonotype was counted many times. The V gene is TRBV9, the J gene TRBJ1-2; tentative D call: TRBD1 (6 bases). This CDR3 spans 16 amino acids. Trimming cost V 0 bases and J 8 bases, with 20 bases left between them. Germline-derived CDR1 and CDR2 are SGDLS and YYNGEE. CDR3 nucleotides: TGTGCCAGCAGCGTAGAAGAAGAGGGGGGCAGGGGAGGCTACACCTTC. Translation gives CASSVEEEGGRGGYTF.

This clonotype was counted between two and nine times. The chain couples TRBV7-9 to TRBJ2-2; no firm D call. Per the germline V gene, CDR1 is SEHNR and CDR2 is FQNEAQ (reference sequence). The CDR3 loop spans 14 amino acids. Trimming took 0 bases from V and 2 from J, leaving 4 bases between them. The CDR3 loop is CASSLALNTGELFF. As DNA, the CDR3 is TGTGCCAGCAGCTTAGCGTTAAACACCGGGGAGCTGTTTTTT.

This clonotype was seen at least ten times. In DNA, the CDR3 is TGCAGCGTTGAGGTTAGCGGGGGCCTTCGGGATACGCAGTATTTT. Residues: CSVEVSGGLRDTQYF. The rearrangement joins TRBV29-1 to TRBJ2-3; TRBD2 agrees at 9 bases. This CDR3 is built from 15 residues. Trimming took 3 bases from V and 6 from J; bases not matched to a gene: 10. The germline CDR1 and CDR2 sequences are SQVTM and ANQGSEA.

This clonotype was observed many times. CDR3 sequence: CASSRETSGGTDTQYF. The CDR3 DNA is TGTGCCAGCAGCCGAGAGACTAGCGGGGGGACAGATACGCAGTATTTT. The rearrangement joins TRBV4-2 to TRBJ2-3; TRBD2 aligns across 13 bases. This CDR3 is 16 amino acids long. The germline V gene has CDR1 LGHNA and CDR2 YNFKEQ. Trimming took 4 bases from V and 3 from J; bases not matched to a gene: 4.

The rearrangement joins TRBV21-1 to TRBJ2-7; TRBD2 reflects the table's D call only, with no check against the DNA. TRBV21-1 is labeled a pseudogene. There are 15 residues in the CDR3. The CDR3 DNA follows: TGTGCCAGCAGCAACCGACTAGCGGGCAGGCCTGAGCAGTACTTC. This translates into CASSNRLAGRPEQYF.

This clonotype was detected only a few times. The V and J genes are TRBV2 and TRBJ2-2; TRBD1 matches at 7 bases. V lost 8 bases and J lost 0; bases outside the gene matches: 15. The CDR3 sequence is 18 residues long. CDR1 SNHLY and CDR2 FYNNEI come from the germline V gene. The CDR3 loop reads CASFGVGQPLSNTGELFF. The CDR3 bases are TGTGCCAGCTTCGGGGTGGGACAGCCACTTTCGAACACCGGGGAGCTGTTTTTT.

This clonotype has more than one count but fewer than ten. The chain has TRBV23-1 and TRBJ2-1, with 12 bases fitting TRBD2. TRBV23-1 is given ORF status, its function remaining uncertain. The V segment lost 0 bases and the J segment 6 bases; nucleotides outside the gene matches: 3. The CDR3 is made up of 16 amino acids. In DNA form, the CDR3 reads TGCGCCAGCAGTCAATCGCGACTAGCGGGAGTCAATGAGCAGTTCTTC. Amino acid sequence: CASSQSRLAGVNEQFF.